These 21 T cell receptor beta chains originate from one sample sequenced in a study of human T cells and chemical hapten exposure. Documented time point: patch test 1, 2 weeks after DPC sensitization. Documented treatment: therapeutic diphenylcyclopropenone sensitization with weekly scalp DPC. TCRdb reprocessed the RACE reads with MiXCR, giving one entry per CDR3 protein. This table holds some 180,000 distinct CDR3 sequences, about a fifth found once. The sequencing here drew on whole blood, taken in connection with sensitization to the hapten diphenylcyclopropenone (DPC). The receptors shown here come from a woman aged 50 to 60 with alopecia areata. Some clones in this sample may be carry-over from other donors' samples.

The chain recombines TRBV4-2 with TRBJ2-3, with D perhaps matching TRBD1 or TRBD2 (5 bases each). Germline CDR1 is LGHNA and CDR2 is YNFKEQ. This CDR3 is built from 15 residues. V was shortened by 1 base and J by 0 bases, with 8 bases between the two germline ends. The DNA of the CDR3 is TGTGCCAGCAGCCAAGGGGGACCCAGCACAGATACGCAGTATTTT. Translating gives CASSQGGPSTDTQYF.

The chain joins TRBV18 to TRBJ2-1; the D gene is possibly TRBD2 (6 bases). The germline V gene encodes CDR1 KGHSH and CDR2 LQKENI. Trimming pared 4 bases from V and 7 bases from J, leaving 14 bases between. The CDR3 is made up of 14 amino acids. The CDR3 DNA sequence: TGTGCCAGCTCACAATGGACGGGGAGGAATGAGCAGTTCTTC. As protein: CASSQWTGRNEQFF.

This clonotype was counted at least ten times. The chain joins TRBV27 to TRBJ1-1; 7 bases align to TRBD1. This CDR3 is built from 14 residues. Germline CDR1 is MNHEY and CDR2 is SMNVEV (reference sequence). With 3 bases clipped from V and 5 bases from J, the junction kept 6 bases outside the gene matches. The CDR3: CASSLGGTVTEAFF. Here the CDR3 DNA reads TGTGCCAGCAGTTTGGGCGGGACAGTAACTGAAGCTTTCTTT.

This chain connects TRBV20-1 to TRBJ2-5; D unresolved. Trimming cost V 3 bases and J 5 bases, with 16 bases left between them. The germline gives CDR1 DFQATT, CDR2 SNEGSKA (reference sequence). CDR3 length equals 14 residues. Here the CDR3 DNA reads TGCAGTGCTAGTCAGGCCCTCGGTAGGGAGACCCAGTACTTC. Translated: CSASQALGRETQYF.

The rearrangement joins TRBV10-3 to TRBJ2-7; tentatively, D is TRBD2 (6 bases). V lost 6 bases and J lost 2, with 11 bases in between. Germline CDR1 reads ENHRY; CDR2 reads SYGVKD. This CDR3 has 13 amino acids. CDR3: CAIRPPGAYEQYF. CDR3 bases: TGTGCCATCAGACCGCCGGGGGCCTACGAGCAGTACTTC.

This clonotype occurred a few times. The chain joins TRBV20-1 to TRBJ2-1; 11 bases fit TRBD2. The CDR3 runs to 15 residues. Losses at the gene ends were 4 bases for V and 3 bases for J; bases not matched to a gene: 5. Germline V gene sequence: CDR1 DFQATT, CDR2 SNEGSKA (reference sequence). In DNA form, the CDR3 reads TGCAGTGCTATGGGACTAGCGGCGGTCTACAATGAGCAGTTCTTC. As protein: CSAMGLAAVYNEQFF.

This clonotype was counted only a few times. The chain recombines TRBV6-5 with TRBJ2-2, with 9 nucleotides matching TRBD2. The V gene's germline CDR1 is MNHEY and CDR2 SVGAGI. The V segment lost 4 bases and the J segment 4 bases; nucleotides outside the gene matches: 7. The CDR3 loop spans 16 amino acids. DNA of the CDR3: TGTGCCAGCAGTTTGTTAGCGGGAGTCTCCACCGGGGAGCTGTTTTTT. Amino acids: CASSLLAGVSTGELFF.

This clonotype has just a few counts. A read error may produce the germline difference seen at one junction end. The gene calls are TRBV11-2 and TRBJ1-2, with D possibly matching TRBD1 (5 bases). Germline V lookup: CDR1 SGHAT, CDR2 FQNNGV. The CDR3 has 13 residues. CDR3 nucleotides: TGTGCCAGCACCTTACTTGGGGGTCGGGGCTACACCTTC. Amino acids: CASTLLGGRGYTF.

This clonotype has only a few counts. This rearrangement joins TRBV4-1 to TRBJ1-2, with a weak D call TRBD1 (6 bases). Germline CDR1 is MGHRA and CDR2 is YSYEKL. V lost 0 bases, J lost 8 bases, and 16 bases lay in between. The CDR3 is made up of 15 amino acids. The CDR3 DNA reads TGCGCCAGCAGCCAAGAAGGGTTCGGGACAAGCGGCTACACCTTC. It translates to CASSQEGFGTSGYTF.

This clonotype was observed a few times. This chain connects TRBV15 to TRBJ2-1; D is ambiguous. The CDR3 loop spans 14 amino acids. V was trimmed by 0 bases and J by 7 bases, leaving 10 bases between them. Germline CDR1 is LNHNV and CDR2 is YYDKDF (reference sequence). The CDR3 DNA reads as TGTGCCACCAGCAGAGACCTGATGGCAAATGAGCAGTTCTTC. This encodes CATSRDLMANEQFF.

This clonotype came up a few times. CDR3 region: CSASVASGASTDTQYF. The CDR3 DNA sequence: TGCAGTGCTAGTGTGGCTAGCGGTGCTAGCACAGATACGCAGTATTTT. This chain connects TRBV20-1 to TRBJ2-3; 7 positions agree with TRBD2. The CDR3 totals 16 residues. Germline CDR1 reads DFQATT; CDR2 reads SNEGSKA (reference sequence). Losses at the gene ends were 3 bases for V and 0 bases for J; bases not matched to a gene: 9.

The genes are TRBV9 and TRBJ2-5; D is possibly TRBD1 or TRBD2 (5 bases each). CDR3 length equals 17 residues. The germline V and J ends were trimmed by 2 bases and 5 bases, with 22 bases remaining between them. The germline gives CDR1 SGDLS, CDR2 YYNGEE. This CDR3 is CASSVRSGLVGDETQYF. Here the CDR3 DNA reads TGTGCCAGCAGCGTGCGATCTGGACTCGTGGGGGACGAGACCCAGTACTTC.

The chain links TRBV5-1 to TRBJ2-4; no reliable D call. This CDR3 comprises 16 residues. Per the germline V gene, CDR1 is SGHRS and CDR2 is YFSETQ. Trimming removed 0 bases from V and 1 base from J, with 11 bases in between. The CDR3 region has the DNA TGCGCCAGCAGCTTGGAAGGGAATCCCGCCAAAAACATTCAGTACTTC. This encodes CASSLEGNPAKNIQYF.

The V call is TRBV10-3, the J call TRBJ2-7; possibly TRBD2 for D (5 bases). Per the germline V gene, CDR1 is ENHRY and CDR2 is SYGVKD. The CDR3 contains 15 residues. Trimming removed 8 bases from V and 0 bases from J, with 17 bases in between. CDR3 nucleotide sequence: TGTGCCATCGGCCAAGGACTGGATAGCTCCTACGAGCAGTACTTC. Protein: CAIGQGLDSSYEQYF.

The gene calls are TRBV6-1 and TRBJ2-1, with TRBD2 matching 7 bases. The CDR3 is made up of 14 amino acids. Germline trimming cut 3 bases from V and 9 bases from J; bases unmatched to any gene: 8. Per the germline V gene, CDR1 is MNHNS and CDR2 is SASEGT. For the CDR3, the DNA is TGTGCCAGCAGTGATCCTTTGGCGGGAGCTGAGCAGTTCTTC. Amino acid sequence: CASSDPLAGAEQFF.

This clonotype occurred a few times. The chain combines TRBV6-1 with TRBJ1-4; the D is unclear. The CDR3 sequence is 13 residues long. Germline CDR1 and CDR2: MNHNS and SASEGT. The germline V and J ends were trimmed by 8 bases and 7 bases, with 14 bases remaining between them. The CDR3 here is CASHGVSGEKLFF. In DNA, the CDR3 is TGTGCCAGCCACGGGGTGTCTGGTGAAAAACTGTTTTTT.

This clonotype occurred a few times. The chain recombines TRBV29-1 with TRBJ1-1; the match to TRBD1 covers 7 bases. The CDR3 totals 12 residues. Germline-derived CDR1 and CDR2 are SQVTM and ANQGSEA. Germline trimming cut 5 bases from V and 3 bases from J; bases unmatched to any gene: 3. CDR3 nucleotides: TGCAGCGTTCGAACAGGGGACACTGAAGCTTTCTTT. It encodes CSVRTGDTEAFF.

A word on this clonotype: One end of the junction does not line up with germline, which may come from a read error. The CDR3 DNA is TGTGCCAACAGCTTCGGGGTGAGGGAGACCCAGTACTTC. It specifies CANSFGVRETQYF. The chain combines TRBV11-2 with TRBJ2-5; TRBD2 is a possible D gene (5 bases). CDR3 size: 13 residues. Germline V gives CDR1 SGHAT, CDR2 FQNNGV. Filled out from reference TRBV11-2 and TRBJ2-5, the complete variable domain reads EAGVAQSPRYKIIEKRQSVAFWCNPISGHATLYWYQQILGQGPKLLIQFQNNGVVDDSQLPKDRFSAERLKGVDSTLKIQPAKLEDSAVYLCANSFGVRETQYFGPGTRLLVL.

The V call is TRBV18, the J call TRBJ2-3; D unclear. V dropped 3 bases and J dropped 2 bases, with 12 bases sitting between them. Germline CDR1 is KGHSH and CDR2 is LQKENI. The CDR3 loop spans 15 amino acids. Written as DNA, the CDR3 is TGTGCCAGCTCACCGCGGTTAGCCACCACAGATACGCAGTATTTT. Amino acid sequence: CASSPRLATTDTQYF.

This clonotype was counted between two and nine times. The chain joins TRBV6-2 or TRBV6-3 to TRBJ1-1; D gene ambiguous. The germline gives CDR1 MNHEY, CDR2 SVGEGT. This CDR3 comprises 15 residues. Trimming removed 2 bases from V and 7 bases from J, with 17 bases in between. The CDR3 reads CASSYGPPGRLEAFF. The CDR3 coding sequence is TGTGCCAGCAGTTACGGTCCCCCAGGACGCCTTGAAGCTTTCTTT.

The chain uses TRBV20-1 and TRBJ2-5; a weak D match, TRBD2 (6 bases). The CDR3 extends over 15 amino acids. Germline V gene lookup returns CDR1 DFQATT and CDR2 SNEGSKA (reference sequence). Trimming removed 3 bases from V and 2 bases from J, with 16 bases in between. This CDR3 is CSASVDSGTQETQYF. DNA for the CDR3: TGCAGTGCTAGCGTGGATAGCGGAACACAAGAGACCCAGTACTTC.